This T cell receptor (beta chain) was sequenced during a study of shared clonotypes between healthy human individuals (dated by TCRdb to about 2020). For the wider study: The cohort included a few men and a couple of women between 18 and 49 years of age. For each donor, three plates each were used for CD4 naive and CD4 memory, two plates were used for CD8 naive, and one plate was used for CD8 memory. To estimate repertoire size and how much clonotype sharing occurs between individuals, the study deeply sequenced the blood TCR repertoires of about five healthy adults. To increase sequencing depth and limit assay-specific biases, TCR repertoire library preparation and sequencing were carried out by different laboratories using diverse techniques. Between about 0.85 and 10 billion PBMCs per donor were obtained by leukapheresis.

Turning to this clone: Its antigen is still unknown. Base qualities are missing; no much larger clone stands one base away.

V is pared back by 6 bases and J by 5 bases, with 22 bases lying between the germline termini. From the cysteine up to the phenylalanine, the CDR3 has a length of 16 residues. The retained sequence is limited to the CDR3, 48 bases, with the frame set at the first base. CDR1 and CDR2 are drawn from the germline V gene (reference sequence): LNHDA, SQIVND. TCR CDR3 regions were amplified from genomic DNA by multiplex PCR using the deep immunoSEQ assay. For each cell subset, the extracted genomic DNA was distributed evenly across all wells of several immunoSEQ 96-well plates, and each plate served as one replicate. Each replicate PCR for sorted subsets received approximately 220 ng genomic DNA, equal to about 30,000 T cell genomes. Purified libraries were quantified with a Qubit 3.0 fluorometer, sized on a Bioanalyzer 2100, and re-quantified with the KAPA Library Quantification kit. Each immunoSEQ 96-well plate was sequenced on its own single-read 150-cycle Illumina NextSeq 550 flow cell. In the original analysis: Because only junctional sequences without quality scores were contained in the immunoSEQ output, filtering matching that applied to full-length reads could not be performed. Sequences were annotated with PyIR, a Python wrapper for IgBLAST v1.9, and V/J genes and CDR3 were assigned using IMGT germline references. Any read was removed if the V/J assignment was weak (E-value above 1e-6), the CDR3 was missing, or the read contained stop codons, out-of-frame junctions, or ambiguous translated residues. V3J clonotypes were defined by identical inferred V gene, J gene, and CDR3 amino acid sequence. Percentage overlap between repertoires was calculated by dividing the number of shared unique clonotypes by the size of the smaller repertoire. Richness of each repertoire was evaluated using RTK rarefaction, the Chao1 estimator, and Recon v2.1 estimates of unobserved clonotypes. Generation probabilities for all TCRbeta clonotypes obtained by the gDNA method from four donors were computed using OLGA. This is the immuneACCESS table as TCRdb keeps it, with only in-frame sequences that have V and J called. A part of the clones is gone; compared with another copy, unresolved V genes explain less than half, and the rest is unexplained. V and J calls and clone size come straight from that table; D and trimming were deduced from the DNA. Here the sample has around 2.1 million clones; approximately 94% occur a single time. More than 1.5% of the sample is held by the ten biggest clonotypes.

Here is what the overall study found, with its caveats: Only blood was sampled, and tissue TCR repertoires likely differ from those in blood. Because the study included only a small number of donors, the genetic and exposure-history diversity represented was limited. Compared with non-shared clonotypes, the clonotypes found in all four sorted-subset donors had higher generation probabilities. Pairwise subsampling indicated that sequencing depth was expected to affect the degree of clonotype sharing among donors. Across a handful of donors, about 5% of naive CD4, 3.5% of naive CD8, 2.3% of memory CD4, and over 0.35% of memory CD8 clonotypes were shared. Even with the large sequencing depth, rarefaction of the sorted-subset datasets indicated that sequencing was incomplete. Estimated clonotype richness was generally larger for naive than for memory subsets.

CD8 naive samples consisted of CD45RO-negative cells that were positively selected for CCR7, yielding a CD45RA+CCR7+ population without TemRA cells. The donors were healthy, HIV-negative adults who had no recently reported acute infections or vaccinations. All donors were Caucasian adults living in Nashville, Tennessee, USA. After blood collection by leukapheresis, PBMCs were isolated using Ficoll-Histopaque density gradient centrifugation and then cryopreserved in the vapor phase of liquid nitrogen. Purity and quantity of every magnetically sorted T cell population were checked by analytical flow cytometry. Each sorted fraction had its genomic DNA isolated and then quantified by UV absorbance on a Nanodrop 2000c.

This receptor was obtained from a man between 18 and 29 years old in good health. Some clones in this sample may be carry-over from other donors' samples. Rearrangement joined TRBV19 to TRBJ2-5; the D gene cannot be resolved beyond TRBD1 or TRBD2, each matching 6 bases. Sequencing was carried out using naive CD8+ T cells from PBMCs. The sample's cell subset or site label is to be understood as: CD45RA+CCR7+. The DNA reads TGTGCCAGTAGCCTGGGACCTCACAGGGAGGTCGAGACCCAGTACTTC. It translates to CASSLGPHREVETQYF.